Below are 17 T cell receptor beta chains sequenced from a single sample in a study of shared clonotypes between healthy human individuals. Measured with immunoSEQ multiplex PCR; TCRdb has only the in-frame clones, and not every one. This sample has 850,000 to 1,200,000 clones, with under 80% found just once. Sequences were obtained from memory CD4+ T cells sorted from blood. Subset defined: CD45RA-negative fraction. Source of these receptors: a man aged 18 to 30 in good health.

This chain uses TRBV11-2 with TRBJ2-4, with 8 positions matching TRBD2. V lost 1 base, J lost 10 bases, and 21 bases stayed unmatched. From germline, CDR1 is SGHAT and CDR2 FQNNGV. This CDR3 has 19 residues. The CDR3 loop reads CASSLGIALAGSLAVIQYF. For the CDR3, the DNA is TGTGCCAGCAGCTTAGGGATTGCTTTAGCGGGATCCCTAGCAGTTATTCAGTACTTC.

The V and J genes are TRBV6-1 and TRBJ1-5, with 10 bases aligning to TRBD1. The V gene end was trimmed by 3 bases and the J gene end by 6 bases; junction bases not matched to a gene: 5. Per the germline V gene, CDR1 is MNHNS and CDR2 is SASEGT. The CDR3 has 15 amino acids. CDR3 nucleotides: TGTGCCAGCAGTGAGTTGACAGGGGGCTTTCAGCCCCAGCATTTT. This codes for CASSELTGGFQPQHF.

This chain uses TRBV6-1 with TRBJ1-5; D may be TRBD1 (5 bases). V was pared by 7 bases and J by 0 bases, with 10 bases between. Germline V CDR1 and CDR2: MNHNS, SASEGT. This CDR3 is built from 14 residues. CDR3 DNA sequence: TGTGCCAGCATTAAGGGGAATAGCAATCAGCCCCAGCATTTT. As protein: CASIKGNSNQPQHF.

Comment on this clone: Its ends do not fully match the called genes, so a read error is possible. The V gene is TRBV7-7, the J gene TRBJ2-1, with D maybe TRBD2 (6 bases). Germline values: CDR1 SSHAT, CDR2 FNYEAQ (reference sequence). The CDR3 extends over 15 amino acids. The CDR3 DNA is TGTGCTAGCAGCTTAGGAGGGGCAGGAAACAATGAGCAGTTCTTC. Translating gives CASSLGGAGNNEQFF.

Details on this clone: This may be a read error, as it is one base from a much larger clone. The chain employs TRBV14 and TRBJ2-3; unclear D gene. Trimming pared 5 bases from V and 2 bases from J, leaving 2 bases between. The CDR3 has 11 amino acids. The V gene's germline CDR1 is SGHDN and CDR2 FVKESK. CDR3 sequence (DNA): TGTGCCAGCAGCTACACAGATACGCAGTATTTT. Its translation: CASSYTDTQYF.

The gene calls are TRBV6-6 and TRBJ1-6, with D hard to call. The CDR3 contains 14 residues. Trimming left V 2 bases short and J 4 bases short, with 6 bases between. Germline V gene data show CDR1 as MNHNY and CDR2 as SVGAGI (reference sequence). This CDR3 is CASSYGDYNSPLHF. The DNA for the CDR3 is TGTGCCAGCAGTTACGGAGATTATAATTCACCCCTCCACTTT.

The chain couples TRBV11-3 to TRBJ2-7; D is perhaps TRBD1 (5 bases). V lost 5 bases and J 0 bases, leaving 11 bases between the germline ends. The CDR3 totals 14 residues. Per germline, CDR1 SGHNT and CDR2 YENEEA. For the CDR3, the DNA is TGTGCCAGCAGCCCAGGGCATAGCTCCTACGAGCAGTACTTC. This gives the protein CASSPGHSSYEQYF.

The chain has TRBV2 and TRBJ1-2, with 7 bases identical to TRBD1. Germline trimming cut 5 bases from V and 4 bases from J; bases unmatched to any gene: 7. Germline V gene sequence: CDR1 SNHLY, CDR2 FYNNEI. The CDR3 spans 14 residues. CDR3 amino acids: CASSRDSTVYGYTF. The CDR3 region has the DNA TGTGCCAGCAGTCGGGACAGTACGGTCTATGGCTACACCTTC.

The chain joins TRBV7-3 to TRBJ2-5, with TRBD2 matching 10 bases. Germline V gives CDR1 SGHTA, CDR2 FQGTGA. J gave up 4 bases and V 6 bases, and 8 bases lay outside the gene matches. The CDR3 totals 15 residues. The CDR3 loop reads CASRTGLAPSETQYF. CDR3 bases: TGTGCCAGCAGAACGGGACTAGCGCCTTCAGAGACCCAGTACTTC.

Only one count was recorded for this clone. The chain has TRBV5-1 and TRBJ1-4, with 9 bases lining up with TRBD1. Germline CDR1 is SGHRS and CDR2 is YFSETQ. J lost 8 bases, V lost 2 bases, and 10 bases had no gene match. The CDR3 spans 16 residues. CDR3 DNA sequence: TGCGCCAGCAGCTTAGGAGAAGGACAGGGGTGGGAAAAACTGTTTTTT. Translated: CASSLGEGQGWEKLFF.

The chain combines TRBV6-1 with TRBJ1-5; D perhaps matches TRBD1 (6 bases). Germline CDR1 reads MNHNS; CDR2 reads SASEGT. The CDR3 contains 15 residues. The ends were cut back, 5 bases at V and 3 bases at J, with 14 bases in the middle. Here the CDR3 reads CASSTDRIPNQPQHF. The CDR3 bases are TGTGCCAGCAGTACGGACAGAATCCCCAATCAGCCCCAGCATTTT.

V gene TRBV6-5 combines with J gene TRBJ2-1; no clear D gene. The CDR3 covers 15 residues. Germline CDR1 reads MNHEY; CDR2 reads SVGAGI. With 4 bases removed from V and 6 bases from J, the gap between germline ends came to 16 bases. DNA of the CDR3: TGTGCCAGCAGTTCCGGGCCCAGAGCCCCCAATGAGCAGTTCTTC. Protein product: CASSSGPRAPNEQFF.

The chain uses TRBV9 and TRBJ2-7, with unresolved D. The CDR3 extends over 16 amino acids. The germline V gene has CDR1 SGDLS and CDR2 YYNGEE. V lost 0 bases to trimming and J lost 0 bases, with 13 bases between them. CDR3 in amino acids: CASSVGLSGSSYEQYF. The CDR3 bases are TGTGCCAGCAGCGTAGGACTTTCCGGTAGCTCCTACGAGCAGTACTTC.

This CDR3 is CAWSTVMGGYTF. The CDR3 DNA reads TGTGCCTGGAGCACCGTTATGGGGGGCTACACCTTC. J is TRBJ1-2 and V is TRBV30; D not resolved. Germline V gene sequence: CDR1 GTSNPN, CDR2 SVGIG (reference sequence). Trimming pared 3 bases from V and 8 bases from J, leaving 13 bases between. There are 12 residues in the CDR3.

This clone has only one observation. The chain links TRBV7-2 to TRBJ1-2, with 9 bases lining up with TRBD1. With V trimmed by 5 bases and J by 4 bases, 8 bases remained unmatched. The CDR3 runs to 15 residues. CDR1 is SGHTA and CDR2 is FQGNSA in the germline V gene. DNA for the CDR3: TGTGCCAGCAGCCCGGACAGGGGAGCCCTCTATGGCTACACCTTC. It is translated as CASSPDRGALYGYTF. The entire variable domain, with the rest obtained from reference TRBV7-2 and TRBJ1-2, is as follows: GAGVSQSPSNKVTEKGKDVELRCDPISGHTALYWYRQSLGQGLEFLIYFQGNSAPDKSGLPSDRFSAERTGGSVSTLTIQRTQQEDSAVYLCASSPDRGALYGYTFGSGTRLTVV.

The chain uses TRBV4-2 and TRBJ2-2; D is uncertain. This CDR3 region has 15 residues. The germline V gene has CDR1 LGHNA and CDR2 YNFKEQ. V lost 1 base and J lost 1, with 7 bases in between. CDR3: CASSQATRNTGELFF. The DNA for the CDR3 is TGTGCCAGCAGCCAAGCCACCCGGAACACCGGGGAGCTGTTTTTT.

This clone was detected only once. This rearrangement joins TRBV10-3 to TRBJ2-1; TRBD1 is a possible D gene (8 bases). Germline V gene lookup returns CDR1 ENHRY and CDR2 SYGVKD. The CDR3 loop spans 15 amino acids. Trimming removed 6 bases from V and 4 bases from J, with 16 bases in between. Written as DNA, the CDR3 is TGTGCCATCAGGAGCGGGACAGGATTATACAATGAGCAGTTCTTC. As protein: CAIRSGTGLYNEQFF.